This TCR beta chain was recorded in a study of CD8 T cells in ankylosing spondylitis (dated by TCRdb to 2015 to 2018). In terms of the full investigation: The study profiled T cell receptor beta repertoires in healthy donors and ankylosing spondylitis patients to find disease-linked TCR variants. Samples of peripheral blood were taken, and for ankylosing spondylitis patients, synovial fluid was collected as well. The whole study cohort included 108 healthy donors and 25 ankylosing spondylitis patients. Here is what the overall study found, with its caveats: In peripheral blood, the disease-linked clones were found at relatively low frequencies and had a CD8+ phenotype. Some motif variants were previously reported in synovial fluid and blood of reactive arthritis patients, suggesting common disease-initiation mechanisms. According to the report, matched synovial fluid samples from ankylosing spondylitis patients were significantly enriched for the disease-linked clones. A TCR beta motif of about eight highly homologous amino acid variants appeared characteristic of blood from ankylosing spondylitis patients.

Based on the germline V gene, the CDR1 and CDR2 sequences are SGHTA and FQGNSA. From the cysteine up to the phenylalanine, the CDR3 has a length of 14 residues. The sequence is cut down to CDR3 DNA, 42 bases in frame from base 1. Trimming takes 0 bases off V and 9 bases off J; junction bases not matched to a gene: 5. The reads were generated on an Illumina HiSeq 2500. Quantitative 5'-RACE with molecular barcodes was the method used to prepare the TCR beta libraries. The original methods were these. A new computational method based on a probabilistic model of VDJ rearrangement was used to identify disease-linked TCR variants. TCRdb reprocessing: public reads trimmed at Q25 with fastp, clones called with MiXCR, in-frame beta chains kept. Identical CDR3 proteins give one entry, which carries the most common genes and DNA. In this record, the V and J calls reflect TCRdb's handling and not the investigators' own analysis. The sample records 180,000 or so distinct CDR3 sequences, around a tenth of which are singletons. The ten largest clones represent just under 30% of the sample.

For this clonotype: This receptor's antigen is unknown. No much larger clone is present one base from it, and per-base qualities are unavailable.

The TCR sequence derives from a male donor with ankylosing spondylitis or in good health (not recorded which). The V and J genes are TRBV7-2 and TRBJ2-1; 7 bases in the junction line up with TRBD2. The sample was blood, either unsorted or a sorted T cell fraction (not recorded which). The DNA sequence reads TGTGCCAGCAGCTTAGCGCGGTCGGGGGGTGAGCAGTTCTTC. Its protein reads: CASSLARSGGEQFF.